This T cell receptor beta chain was profiled in a study of T cell responses to AZD1222 COVID-19 vaccine (dated by TCRdb to 2020 to 2023). For context, the study as a whole: A total of just over 230 trial participants underwent TCR sequencing, of whom about 200 had received two doses of AZD1222 and approximately 26 had received two doses of the MenACWY control vaccine. Trial participants were enrolled into age subgroups of 18-55, 56-69 and 70-plus years, which contained approximately 150, 30 and 60 TCR-sequenced participants, respectively.

What this sample's time point label stands for: about 28 days (+/-7) after the second vaccine dose. AZD1222 recipients whose second dose came at about 4 weeks and those whose second dose came at about 12 weeks were combined into one group, since spike-specific TCR depth and breadth did not differ between the two schedules. Vaccinee samples were obtained from the UK trials COV001 and COV002, which included a single-blind randomized controlled phase 2/3 trial of AZD1222 (ChAdOx1 nCoV-19) in healthy adults. For TCRbeta chain sequencing, PBMC samples were collected from trial participants at day 0 and at day 28 after the second dose. General study outcomes and caveats: Most participants were white British and females outnumbered males, and the authors suggested that clonal diversity may have been underestimated. Reportedly, close to half of the unique spike-specific TCRs recognized epitopes lying outside the regions that are mutated in the B.1.351 and B.1.1.7 variants. Because no day 14 peak-response samples were available, the repertoires could be characterized only after the peak T cell response. Conclusions about previously exposed vaccinees are limited, since just a handful of AZD1222 recipients were seropositive for SARS-CoV-2 at baseline. In the small 56-69-year group, the increase in depth fell short of significance, most likely because of low power. CD4 TCRs associated with the vaccine covered the entire spike protein, and the dominant responses were in regions 160-218 and 743-854. A significant rise in spike-specific TCR breadth and depth was observed after two AZD1222 doses relative to day 0 and relative to MenACWY recipients.

About this clone: Its antigen is unknown. No base quality information exists; no much larger clone differs at one position.

The CDR3 regions of human TCRbeta chains were analyzed by immunosequencing. Per the source publication's procedure: Repertoire TCRs were checked for matches against a reference library of SARS-CoV-2-specific TCRs that had been generated using the MIRA antigen-specificity platform. Breadth meant the fraction of unique TCRs that were SARS-CoV-2-associated, whereas depth meant the fraction of total T cells that were SARS-CoV-2-associated. Using the MIRA data, every spike-specific TCR was mapped to the spike region that the TCR reacted to and assigned to either a CD4 or a CD8 class. Log10-transformed breadth and depth values were compared by one-way ANOVA with Sidak's multiple comparisons tests. TCRdb took over this immuneACCESS table, retaining in-frame rearrangements with V and J assigned. Such tables are incomplete; in checked studies, under half of the missing clones stem from an unresolved V gene, and the remainder is unexplained. V and J calls and clone size are copied from that table; D and trimming were computed from the DNA. This sample holds 150,000 to 200,000 clones; 90% to 95% were observed only once. Of the sample, about 4.6% is held by the ten largest clones.

Sample: peripheral blood, taken 28 days after the second AZD1222 dose. The clonotype comes from an adult who received the AZD1222 COVID-19 vaccine.

The sequenced DNA is TGTGCCAGCAGACCCGACGGTGCCTGGGGCACTGAAGCTTTCTTT. It is translated as CASRPDGAWGTEAFF. Recombination joined TRBV6-4 with TRBJ1-1; the D gene cannot be named for sure. The junction carries 18 bases between V and J, which are trimmed by 6 bases and 4 bases respectively. According to the germline V gene, CDR1 reads MRHNA and CDR2 reads SNTAGT. The CDR3 sequence holds 15 residues, the cysteine and phenylalanine included. The entry retains the CDR3 DNA only, 45 bases that are in frame from base 1.